This T cell receptor (beta chain) was profiled in a study of CD8+CD57+ T cells in acquired aplastic anemia. The wider study: Sorted CD4+ and CD8+ cell DNA averaged around 3.5 ug. Average CD4+ read depth in healthy donors was about 10.8 million reads. Overall study findings and caveats: Around 27 sequences, all CD8+ CDR3, were shared between patients and controls. No significant patient-versus-control difference appeared in CD8+ Simpson's diversity.

According to the study, genomic DNA was the template for TCR beta VDJ and CDR3 profiling. MiXCR was run by TCRdb on the reads, yielding one entry per CDR3 protein. This sample yields about 190,000 distinct CDR3 sequences, of which less than 65% are seen a single time; roughly 15% belongs to the top ten. This clonotype was detected ten times or more. Its antigen remains unidentified. The CDR3 contains 14 residues. Trimming left V 3 bases short and J 2 bases short, with 12 bases between. CDR1 SGHKS and CDR2 YYEKEE come from the germline V gene (reference sequence). Sequencing was performed on sorted CD4+, CD8+, or CD8+CD57+ T cells (not recorded which) from PBMCs. The J gene is TRBJ2-7, the V gene TRBV5-5; D is tentatively TRBD1 or TRBD2 (7 bases each). The sequence was obtained from a human donor in good health, serving as a control. The CDR3 nucleotides read TGTGCCAGCAGCTCTCAGGGGGGGCCCTACGAGCAGTACTTC. It specifies CASSSQGGPYEQYF.